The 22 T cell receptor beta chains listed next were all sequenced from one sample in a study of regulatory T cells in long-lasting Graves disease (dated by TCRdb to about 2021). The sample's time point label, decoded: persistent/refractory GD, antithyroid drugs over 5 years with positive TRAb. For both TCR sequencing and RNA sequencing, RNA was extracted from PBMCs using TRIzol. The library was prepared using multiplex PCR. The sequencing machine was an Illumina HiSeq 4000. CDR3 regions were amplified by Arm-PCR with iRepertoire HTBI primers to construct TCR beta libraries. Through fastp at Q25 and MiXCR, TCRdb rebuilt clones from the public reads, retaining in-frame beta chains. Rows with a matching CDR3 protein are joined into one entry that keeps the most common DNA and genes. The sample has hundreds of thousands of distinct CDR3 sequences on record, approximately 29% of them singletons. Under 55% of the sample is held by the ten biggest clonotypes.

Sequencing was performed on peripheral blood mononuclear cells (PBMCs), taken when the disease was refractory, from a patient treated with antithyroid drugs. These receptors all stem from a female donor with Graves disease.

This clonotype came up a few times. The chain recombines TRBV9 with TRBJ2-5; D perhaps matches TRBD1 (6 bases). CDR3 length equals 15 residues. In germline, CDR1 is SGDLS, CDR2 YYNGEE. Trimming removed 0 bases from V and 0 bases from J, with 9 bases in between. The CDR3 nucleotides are TGTGCCAGCAGCGTAGGAGACAGGAACCAAGAGACCCAGTACTTC. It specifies CASSVGDRNQETQYF.

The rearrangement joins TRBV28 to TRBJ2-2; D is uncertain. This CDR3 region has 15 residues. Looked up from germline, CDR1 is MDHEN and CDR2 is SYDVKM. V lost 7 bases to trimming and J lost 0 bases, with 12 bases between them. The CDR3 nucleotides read TGTGCCAGCAAAGGCGGTCCCGCGAACACCGGGGAGCTGTTTTTT. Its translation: CASKGGPANTGELFF. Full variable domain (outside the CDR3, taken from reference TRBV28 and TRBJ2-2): DVKVTQSSRYLVKRTGEKVFLECVQDMDHENMFWYRQDPGLGLRLIYFSYDVKMKEKGDIPEGYSVSREKKERFSLILESASTNQTSMYLCASKGGPANTGELFFGEGSRLTVL.

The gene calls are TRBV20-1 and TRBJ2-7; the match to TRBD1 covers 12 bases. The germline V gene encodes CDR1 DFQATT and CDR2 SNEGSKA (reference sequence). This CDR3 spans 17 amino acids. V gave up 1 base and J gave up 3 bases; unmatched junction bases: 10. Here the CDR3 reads CSARALTRDRGHYEQYF. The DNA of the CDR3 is TGCAGTGCTAGAGCTCTGACCCGGGACAGGGGGCACTACGAGCAGTACTTC.

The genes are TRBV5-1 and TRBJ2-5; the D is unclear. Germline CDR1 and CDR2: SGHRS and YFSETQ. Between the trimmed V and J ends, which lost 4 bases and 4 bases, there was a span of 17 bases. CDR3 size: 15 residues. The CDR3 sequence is CASSPDGLRAETQYF. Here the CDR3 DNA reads TGCGCCAGCAGCCCGGACGGCTTAAGGGCAGAGACCCAGTACTTC.

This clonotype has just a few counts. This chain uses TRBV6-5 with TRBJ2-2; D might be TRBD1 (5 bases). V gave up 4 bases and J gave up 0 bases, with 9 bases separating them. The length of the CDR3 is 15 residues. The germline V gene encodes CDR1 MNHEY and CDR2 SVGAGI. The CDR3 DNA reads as TGTGCCAGCAGTTGGGGCCACCCGAACACCGGGGAGCTGTTTTTT. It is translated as CASSWGHPNTGELFF.

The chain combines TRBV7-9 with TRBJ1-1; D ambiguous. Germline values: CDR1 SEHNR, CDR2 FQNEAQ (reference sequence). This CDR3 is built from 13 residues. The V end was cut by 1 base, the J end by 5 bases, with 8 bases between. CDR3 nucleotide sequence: TGTGCCAGCAGCTTAGGTAAACAGACTGAAGCTTTCTTT. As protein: CASSLGKQTEAFF.

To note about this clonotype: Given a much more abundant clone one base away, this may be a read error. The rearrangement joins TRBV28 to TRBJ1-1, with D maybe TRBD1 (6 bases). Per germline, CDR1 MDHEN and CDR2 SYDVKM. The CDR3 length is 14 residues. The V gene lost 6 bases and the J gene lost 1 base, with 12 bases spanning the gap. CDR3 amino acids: CASRPRTANTEAFF. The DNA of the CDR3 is TGTGCCAGCAGACCGAGGACAGCGAACACTGAAGCTTTCTTT. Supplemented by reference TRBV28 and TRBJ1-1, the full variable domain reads DVKVTQSSRYLVKRTGEKVFLECVQDMDHENMFWYRQDPGLGLRLIYFSYDVKMKEKGDIPEGYSVSREKKERFSLILESASTNQTSMYLCASRPRTANTEAFFGQGTRLTVV.

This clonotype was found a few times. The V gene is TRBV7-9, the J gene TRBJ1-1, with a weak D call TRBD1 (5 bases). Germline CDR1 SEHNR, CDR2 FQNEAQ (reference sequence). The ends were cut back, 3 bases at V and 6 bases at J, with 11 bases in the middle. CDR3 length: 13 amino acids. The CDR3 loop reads CASSLEGTSEAFF. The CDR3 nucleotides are TGTGCCAGCAGCTTGGAAGGGACGTCTGAAGCTTTCTTT.

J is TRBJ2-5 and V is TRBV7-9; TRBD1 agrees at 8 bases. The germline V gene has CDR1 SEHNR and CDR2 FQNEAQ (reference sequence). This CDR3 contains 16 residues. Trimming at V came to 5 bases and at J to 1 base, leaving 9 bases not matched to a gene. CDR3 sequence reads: CASSRLGQGFQETQYF. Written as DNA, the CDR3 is TGTGCCAGCAGCCGCCTTGGACAGGGCTTCCAAGAGACCCAGTACTTC.

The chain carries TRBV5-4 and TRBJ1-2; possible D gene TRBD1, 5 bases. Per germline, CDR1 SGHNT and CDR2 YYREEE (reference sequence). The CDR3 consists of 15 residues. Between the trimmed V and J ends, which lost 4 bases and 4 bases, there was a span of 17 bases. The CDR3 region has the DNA TGTGCCAGCAGCCGCGGACAATATCGTGGCTATGGCTACACCTTC. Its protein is CASSRGQYRGYGYTF.

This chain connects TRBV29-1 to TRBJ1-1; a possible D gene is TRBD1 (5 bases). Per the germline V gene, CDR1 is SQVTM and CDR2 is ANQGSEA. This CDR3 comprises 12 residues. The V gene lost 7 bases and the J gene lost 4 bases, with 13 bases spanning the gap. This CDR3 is CSGRVGGTEAFF. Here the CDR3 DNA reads TGCAGCGGTCGGGTGGGGGGCACTGAAGCTTTCTTT.

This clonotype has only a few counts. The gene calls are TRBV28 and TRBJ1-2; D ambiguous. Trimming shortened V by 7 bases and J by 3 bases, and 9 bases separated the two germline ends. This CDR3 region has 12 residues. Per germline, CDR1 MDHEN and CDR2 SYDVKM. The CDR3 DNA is TGTGCCAGCAATAAGGATTACTATGGCTACACCTTC. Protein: CASNKDYYGYTF.

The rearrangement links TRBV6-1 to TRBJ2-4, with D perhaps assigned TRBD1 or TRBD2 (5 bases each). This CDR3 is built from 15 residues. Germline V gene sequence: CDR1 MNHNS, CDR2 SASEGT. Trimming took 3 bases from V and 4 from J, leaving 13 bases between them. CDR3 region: CASSDIRDVKNIQYF. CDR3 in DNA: TGTGCCAGCAGTGACATCCGGGACGTAAAAAACATTCAGTACTTC.

As DNA, the CDR3 is TGTGCCTGGAGCGCGGGACAGAGGAACACTGAAGCTTTCTTT. This codes for CAWSAGQRNTEAFF. V and J are TRBV30 and TRBJ1-1; 7 positions match TRBD1. The germline V gene encodes CDR1 GTSNPN and CDR2 SVGIG (reference sequence). Trimming removed 3 bases from V and 1 base from J; junction bases left unmatched: 5. The CDR3 has 14 residues.

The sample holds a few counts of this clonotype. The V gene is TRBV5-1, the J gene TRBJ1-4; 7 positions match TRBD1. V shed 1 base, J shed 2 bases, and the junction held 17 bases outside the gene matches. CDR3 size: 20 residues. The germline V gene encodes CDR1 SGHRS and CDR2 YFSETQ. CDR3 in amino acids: CASSLTPDWTGYRTNEKLFF. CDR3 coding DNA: TGCGCCAGCAGCTTGACACCGGATTGGACAGGTTATAGGACTAATGAAAAACTGTTTTTT.

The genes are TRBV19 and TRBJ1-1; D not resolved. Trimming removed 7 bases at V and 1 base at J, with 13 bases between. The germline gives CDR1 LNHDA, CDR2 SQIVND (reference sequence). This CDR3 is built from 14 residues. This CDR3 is CASKPGIGNTEAFF. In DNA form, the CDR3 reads TGTGCCAGTAAGCCGGGGATAGGGAACACTGAAGCTTTCTTT.

The CDR3 sequence: CASALQGGNSPLHF. Here the CDR3 DNA reads TGTGCCAGCGCGCTCCAGGGGGGTAATTCACCCCTCCACTTT. The genes are TRBV9 and TRBJ1-6; 7 bases fit TRBD1. With 7 bases clipped from V and 6 bases from J, the junction kept 7 bases outside the gene matches. CDR1 and CDR2 from the germline V gene are SGDLS and YYNGEE. The CDR3 is made up of 14 amino acids.

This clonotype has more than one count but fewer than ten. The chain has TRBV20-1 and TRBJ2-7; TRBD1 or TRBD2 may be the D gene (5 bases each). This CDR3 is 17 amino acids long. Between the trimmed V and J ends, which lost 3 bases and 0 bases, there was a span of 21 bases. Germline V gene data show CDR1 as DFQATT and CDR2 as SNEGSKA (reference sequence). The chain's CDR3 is CSARGVRAGPSSYEQYF. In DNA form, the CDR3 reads TGCAGTGCTAGGGGGGTGAGGGCGGGCCCGAGCTCCTACGAGCAGTACTTC.

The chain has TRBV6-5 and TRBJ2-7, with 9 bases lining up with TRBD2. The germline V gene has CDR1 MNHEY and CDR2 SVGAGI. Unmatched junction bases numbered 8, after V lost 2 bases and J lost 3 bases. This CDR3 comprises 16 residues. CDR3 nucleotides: TGTGCCAGCAGTTACCAAGTAGCGGGAGCCGGCTACGAGCAGTACTTC. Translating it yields CASSYQVAGAGYEQYF.

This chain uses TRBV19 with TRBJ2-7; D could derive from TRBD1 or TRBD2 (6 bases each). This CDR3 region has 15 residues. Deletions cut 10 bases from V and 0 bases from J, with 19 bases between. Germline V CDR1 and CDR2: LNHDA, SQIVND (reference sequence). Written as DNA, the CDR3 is TGTGCCACCAAGGGGTTAGCGGACAGCTCCTACGAGCAGTACTTC. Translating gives CATKGLADSSYEQYF.

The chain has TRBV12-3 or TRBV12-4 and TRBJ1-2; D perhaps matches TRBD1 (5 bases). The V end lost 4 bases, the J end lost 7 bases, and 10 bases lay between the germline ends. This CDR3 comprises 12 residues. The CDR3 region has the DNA TGTGCCAGCAGTTCCGGGGGGACTGGCTACACCTTC. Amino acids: CASSSGGTGYTF.

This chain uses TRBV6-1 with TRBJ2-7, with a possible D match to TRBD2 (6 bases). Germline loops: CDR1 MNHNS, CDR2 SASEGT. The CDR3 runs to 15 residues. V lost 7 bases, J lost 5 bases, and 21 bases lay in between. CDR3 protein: CASNLSLGGFDEQYF. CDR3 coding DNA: TGTGCCAGCAACCTCTCCCTCGGGGGATTCGACGAGCAGTACTTC.